These 2 T cell receptor beta chains came from one sample sequenced in a study of blood T cells in healthy people across ages. Primed by a sample-barcoded 5' primer and a J-beta primer mix, a second PCR proceeded for 7 to 11 cycles. TCRdb re-called the 5' RACE reads through MiXCR, storing one row per CDR3 protein. Here the sample spans about a million distinct CDR3 sequences, about two fifths being singletons. Input material: blood. Source of these receptors: a man younger than 35 in good health.

This clonotype was found a few times. The V gene is TRBV9, the J gene TRBJ2-1, with 8 bases lining up with TRBD1. The CDR3 spans 16 residues. Germline assignment: CDR1 SGDLS and CDR2 YYNGEE. Germline trimming cut 3 bases from V and 5 bases from J; bases unmatched to any gene: 10. This CDR3 is CASSGGQGRVDNEQFF. In DNA form, the CDR3 reads TGTGCCAGCAGCGGAGGACAGGGCCGTGTAGACAATGAGCAGTTCTTC.

This clonotype was counted between two and nine times. The V gene is TRBV4-2, the J gene TRBJ2-5, with 11 bases aligning to TRBD1. With 0 bases clipped from V and 6 bases from J, the junction kept 9 bases outside the gene matches. Germline assignment: CDR1 LGHNA and CDR2 YNFKEQ. This CDR3 has 17 residues. In DNA form, the CDR3 reads TGTGCCAGCAGCCAAGAGGACAGGGGGCGGAATTGGAAGACCCAGTACTTC. It specifies CASSQEDRGRNWKTQYF.